This T cell receptor (beta chain) stems from a study of cytomegalovirus exposure and HLA in healthy donors. Across the whole study: Findings of an earlier analysis included some 120 million unique TCR beta sequences from 200 million or so T cells.

This CDR3 contains 13 residues. CDR1 and CDR2 from the germline V gene are MNHEY and SMNVEV (reference sequence). V was clipped by 2 bases and J by 9 bases; unmatched bases: 2. This clone was recorded only once. No antigen is known for it. The study's findings and limits: Cytomegalovirus association was assigned to around 150 TCR beta chains. Later analysis associated a missense DCLRE1C variant with TCR beta V- and J-gene trimming. Testing in vitro showed a few CMV-associated chains specific for CMV antigens.

Primers for the PCR totalled 60 Vbeta and 13 Jbeta. Using immunoSEQ multiplex PCR, the repertoire was profiled, and TCRdb retains in-frame clones only, with some absent. The profile covers 100,000 to 150,000 clones, with less than 80% appearing a single time and approximately 3.8% taken by the ten largest. The source material was PBMCs. The receptor was derived from a man aged 35-49 years in good health and CMV-seropositive. This chain uses TRBV27 with TRBJ1-5, with TRBD1 matching 9 bases. This CDR3 is CASSLGDRAPQHF. For the CDR3, the DNA is TGTGCCAGCAGTTTAGGGGACAGGGCGCCCCAGCATTTT.